These 31 T cell receptor beta chains were all obtained from the same sample, sequenced in a study of CD8 T cells in Susac syndrome. RNA amounts of roughly 0.5 to 1 ug underwent reverse transcription with random hexamers. TCRdb independently ran MiXCR on the immunoSEQ multiplex PCR reads; one entry per CDR3 protein. Of approximately 120,000 distinct CDR3 sequences in the sample, around 90% were seen once. Sequencing input: CD4+ T cells from PBMCs. The receptors stem from a human donor in good health.

V is TRBV12-3 or TRBV12-4 and J is TRBJ1-3; TRBD1 matches at 7 bases. V shed 5 bases, J shed 0 bases, and the junction held 4 bases outside the gene matches. This CDR3 is built from 15 residues. The DNA for the CDR3 is TGTGCCAGCAGTGTGGGGGACAGCTCTGGAAACACCATATATTTT. This sequence encodes CASSVGDSSGNTIYF.

The chain links TRBV7-2 to TRBJ2-1, with D possibly being TRBD2 (5 bases). The V end lost 8 bases, the J end lost 9 bases, and 14 bases lay between the germline ends. The CDR3 contains 12 residues. Germline V gene data show CDR1 as SGHTA and CDR2 as FQGNSA. CDR3 nucleotide sequence: TGTGCCAGCGGCGGGTATGGGGTTGAGCAGTTCTTC. Residues: CASGGYGVEQFF.

V usage is TRBV12-3 or TRBV12-4 and J usage is TRBJ1-6; 9 bases line up with TRBD1. The CDR3 covers 16 residues. V shed 2 bases, J shed 7 bases, and the junction held 6 bases outside the gene matches. The CDR3 coding sequence is TGTGCCAGCAGTTTACTCCAACAGGGGGCAAATTCACCCCTCCACTTT. This gives the protein CASSLLQQGANSPLHF.

The rearrangement joins TRBV7-9 to TRBJ2-1; 8 nucleotides agree with TRBD2. The germline gives CDR1 SEHNR, CDR2 FQNEAQ (reference sequence). V shed 5 bases, J shed 8 bases, and the junction held 11 bases outside the gene matches. CDR3 length: 15 amino acids. The CDR3 reads CASSNPGLGRDEQFF. CDR3 DNA: TGTGCCAGCAGCAACCCGGGACTAGGGCGCGATGAGCAGTTCTTC. The full variable domain, its missing parts supplied by reference TRBV7-9 and TRBJ2-1, is DTGVSQNPRHKITKRGQNVTFRCDPISEHNRLYWYRQTLGQGPEFLTYFQNEAQLEKSRLLSDRFSAERPKGSFSTLEIQRTEQGDSAMYLCASSNPGLGRDEQFFGPGTRLTVL.

V and J are TRBV19 and TRBJ2-6; D may match TRBD1 or TRBD2 (5 bases each). This CDR3 comprises 15 residues. Between the trimmed V and J ends, which lost 2 bases and 2 bases, there was a span of 7 bases. Germline CDR1 and CDR2: LNHDA and SQIVND (reference sequence). This CDR3 is CASSIWGPGANVLTF. CDR3 in DNA: TGTGCCAGTAGTATATGGGGACCTGGGGCCAACGTCCTGACTTTC.

CDR3 bases: TGTGCCAGCAGCGTTCCCTCTGGGGCCAACGTCCTGACTTTC. Its translation: CASSVPSGANVLTF. The chain has TRBV9 and TRBJ2-6; D not certain. Germline values: CDR1 SGDLS, CDR2 YYNGEE. The V and J ends lost 2 bases and 0 bases respectively, with 3 bases between them. The CDR3 covers 14 residues.

V and J are TRBV20-1 and TRBJ2-3; 9 nucleotides line up with TRBD2. The junction had 14 bases not matched to a gene; V was cut back by 5 bases and J by 8 bases. Germline loops: CDR1 DFQATT, CDR2 SNEGSKA (reference sequence). This CDR3 spans 15 amino acids. The CDR3 region has the DNA TGCAGTGCTGACATACGGGGCGGGGGGGCCAGTACGCAGTATTTT. Protein product: CSADIRGGGASTQYF.

Note on this clonotype: Likely a read error: the CDR3 ends without its conserved phenylalanine or tryptophan. The CDR3 DNA is TGCAGCGTTACGGACAGGGCTGACTATGGCTACACCCTC. It is translated as CSVTDRADYGYTL. This chain uses TRBV29-1 with TRBJ1-2, with 8 bases that match TRBD1. The CDR3 spans 13 residues. Trimming at V came to 5 bases and at J to 3 bases, leaving 5 bases not matched to a gene. The germline V gene encodes CDR1 SQVTM and CDR2 ANQGSEA.

The V call is TRBV7-2, the J call TRBJ2-2, with D possibly TRBD2 on 6 matching bases. The V gene's germline CDR1 is SGHTA and CDR2 FQGNSA. Trimming shortened V by 0 bases and J by 4 bases, and 9 bases separated the two germline ends. This CDR3 region has 15 residues. CDR3 coding DNA: TGTGCCAGCAGCTTAGCTAGCGGAGGCACCGGGGAGCTGTTTTTT. Its protein is CASSLASGGTGELFF.

The CDR3 DNA reads TGCGCCAGCAGCTTGCCCTCGACAGGGCAAGAGACCCAGTACTTC. Its translation is CASSLPSTGQETQYF. The chain is built from TRBV5-1 and TRBJ2-5; 7 bases fit TRBD1. Trimming cost V 1 base and J 2 bases; bases outside gene matches: 5. Per germline, CDR1 SGHRS and CDR2 YFSETQ. This CDR3 spans 15 amino acids.

CDR3 sequence reads: CASSWGRQNTEAFF. The CDR3 DNA reads TGCGCCAGCAGTTGGGGACGGCAGAACACTGAAGCTTTCTTT. The chain has TRBV5-1 and TRBJ1-1, with D possibly matching TRBD1 (5 bases). CDR1 and CDR2 from the germline V gene are SGHRS and YFSETQ. This CDR3 contains 14 residues. With 5 bases removed from V and 1 base from J, the gap between germline ends came to 12 bases.

CDR3 residues: CASKNMNTEAFF. The DNA for the CDR3 is TGTGCCTCAAAGAACATGAACACTGAAGCTTTCTTT. The rearrangement links TRBV10-3 to TRBJ1-1; no clear D gene. V was pared by 11 bases and J by 0 bases, with 10 bases between. The germline V gene encodes CDR1 ENHRY and CDR2 SYGVKD. CDR3 size: 12 residues.

V is TRBV5-1 and J is TRBJ1-1; 8 bases match TRBD1. CDR3 length: 16 residues. Losses at the gene ends were 4 bases for V and 0 bases for J; bases not matched to a gene: 8. CDR1 SGHRS and CDR2 YFSETQ come from the germline V gene. The CDR3 sequence is CASSTQGQVMNTEAFF. In nucleotides, the CDR3 is TGCGCCAGCAGCACTCAGGGACAGGTCATGAACACTGAAGCTTTCTTT.

The chain has TRBV7-9 and TRBJ1-2; 8 bases match TRBD1. The CDR3 runs to 16 residues. Trimming at V came to 6 bases and at J to 3 bases, leaving 12 bases not matched to a gene. Looked up from germline, CDR1 is SEHNR and CDR2 is FQNEAQ (reference sequence). CDR3 nucleotide sequence: TGTGCCAGCAGACCTACCCAGACAGGGGCCTACTATGGCTACACCTTC. It encodes CASRPTQTGAYYGYTF.

V usage is TRBV9 and J usage is TRBJ2-1; D remains ambiguous. The CDR3 runs to 15 residues. Trimming removed 0 bases at V and 0 bases at J, with 7 bases between. Germline V lookup: CDR1 SGDLS, CDR2 YYNGEE. In DNA, the CDR3 is TGTGCCAGCAGCGTAGCGGTGAGCTCCTACAATGAGCAGTTCTTC. The encoded protein is CASSVAVSSYNEQFF.

This clonotype was recorded once. A read error may account for a junction end that differs from germline. This chain joins TRBV5-8 and TRBJ1-3; D unresolved. From germline, CDR1 is SGHTS and CDR2 YDEGEE. This CDR3 comprises 14 residues. This CDR3 reads CAGSLGSSGNTIYF. The DNA of the CDR3 is TGTGCCGGCAGCTTGGGTAGCTCTGGAAACACCATATATTTT.

The chain uses TRBV27 and TRBJ2-4; D gene unclear. The V gene lost 8 bases and the J gene lost 8 bases, with 10 bases spanning the gap. Per germline, CDR1 MNHEY and CDR2 SMNVEV (reference sequence). This CDR3 contains 11 residues. The CDR3 sequence is CASGRVDIQYF. CDR3 DNA: TGTGCCAGCGGACGTGTTGACATTCAGTACTTC.

The V and J genes are TRBV12-3 or TRBV12-4 and TRBJ2-2; the match to TRBD2 covers 8 bases. This CDR3 has 14 residues. The junction had 12 bases not matched to a gene; V was cut back by 8 bases and J by 10 bases. The CDR3 loop reads CASLSGTRAEELFF. CDR3 nucleotides: TGTGCCAGCCTTTCCGGGACTAGAGCCGAGGAGCTGTTTTTT.

The V call is TRBV5-6, the J call TRBJ1-1, with no clear D. V gave up 1 base and J gave up 6 bases, with 10 bases separating them. This CDR3 region has 13 residues. The germline gives CDR1 SGHDT, CDR2 YYEEEE. The CDR3 DNA sequence: TGTGCCAGCAGCTTGTCTCCGTCGGCTGAAGCTTTCTTT. This codes for CASSLSPSAEAFF. The complete variable domain, with remaining parts taken from reference TRBV5-6 and TRBJ1-1, reads DAGVTQSPTHLIKTRGQQVTLRCSPKSGHDTVSWYQQALGQGPQFIFQYYEEEERQRGNFPDRFSGHQFPNYSSELNVNALLLGDSALYLCASSLSPSAEAFFGQGTRLTVV.

The chain joins TRBV5-1 to TRBJ2-7; 8 bases align to TRBD1. CDR1 is SGHRS and CDR2 is YFSETQ in the germline V gene. The CDR3 is made up of 18 amino acids. J lost 3 bases, V lost 0 bases, and 14 bases had no gene match. CDR3 amino acids: CASSLVPDKTGVDYEQYF. Written as DNA, the CDR3 is TGCGCCAGCAGCTTGGTCCCCGACAAGACAGGGGTCGACTACGAGCAGTACTTC.

The chain combines TRBV6-2 or TRBV6-3 with TRBJ1-2; 7 nucleotides match TRBD1. V lost 8 bases and J lost 2; bases outside the gene matches: 5. The germline CDR1 and CDR2 sequences are MNHEY and SVGEGT. CDR3 length equals 13 residues. CDR3 coding DNA: TGTGCCAGCGAAAGGGGGCACAACTATGGCTACACCTTC. It translates to CASERGHNYGYTF.

Here the CDR3 reads CASSPSSGGRPDTQYF. CDR3 bases: TGTGCCAGCAGCCCCTCCAGCGGGGGTCGGCCAGATACGCAGTATTTT. This chain uses TRBV9 with TRBJ2-3; 8 bases align to TRBD2. The germline V gene encodes CDR1 SGDLS and CDR2 YYNGEE. The J segment lost 4 bases and the V segment lost 4 bases, leaving 11 bases of the junction unmatched. The CDR3 length is 16 residues.

The gene calls are TRBV7-3 and TRBJ2-3; 7 positions match TRBD2. The CDR3 is made up of 15 amino acids. CDR1 is SGHTA and CDR2 is FQGTGA in the germline V gene. The V gene end was trimmed by 4 bases and the J gene end by 0 bases; junction bases not matched to a gene: 4. Here the CDR3 reads CASSSTSSSTDTQYF. Written as DNA, the CDR3 is TGTGCCAGCAGCTCGACTAGCTCTAGCACAGATACGCAGTATTTT.

This sequence joins TRBV18 and TRBJ1-1; D gene ambiguous. This CDR3 is 12 amino acids long. Deletions cut 3 bases from V and 8 bases from J, with 10 bases between. Germline-derived CDR1 and CDR2 are KGHSH and LQKENI. The CDR3 coding sequence is TGTGCCAGCTCACCGGGCCGTCGGGAAGCTTTCTTT. It specifies CASSPGRREAFF.

This clonotype was seen only once. The V and J genes are TRBV3-1 and TRBJ2-2; D is perhaps TRBD1 (6 bases). V lost 1 base and J lost 5, with 11 bases in between. Germline V gene data show CDR1 as LGHDT and CDR2 as YNNKEL (reference sequence). This CDR3 has 15 residues. CDR3 protein: CASSQGNRVTGELFF. CDR3 coding DNA: TGTGCCAGCAGCCAAGGCAACAGGGTGACCGGGGAGCTGTTTTTT. Full variable domain (rest looked up from reference TRBV3-1 and TRBJ2-2): DTAVSQTPKYLVTQMGNDKSIKCEQNLGHDTMYWYKQDSKKFLKIMFSYNNKELIINETVPNRFSPKSPDKAHLNLHINSLELGDSAVYFCASSQGNRVTGELFFGEGSRLTVL.

V is TRBV12-3 or TRBV12-4 and J is TRBJ2-3, with D unresolved. This CDR3 comprises 17 residues. V lost 0 bases, J lost 1 base, and 14 bases lay in between. The CDR3 loop reads CASSLALRDSRTDTQYF. For the CDR3, the DNA is TGTGCCAGCAGTTTAGCGCTTCGAGATTCTCGCACAGATACGCAGTATTTT.

The chain is built from TRBV7-2 and TRBJ2-5; D unresolved. The CDR3 extends over 11 amino acids. CDR1 is SGHTA and CDR2 is FQGNSA in the germline V gene. Trimming shortened V by 5 bases and J by 5 bases, and 6 bases separated the two germline ends. As DNA, the CDR3 is TGTGCCAGCAGCCGTGTGGAGACCCAGTACTTC. It specifies CASSRVETQYF.

The chain joins TRBV7-9 to TRBJ1-1; D unresolved. Germline CDR1 SEHNR, CDR2 FQNEAQ (reference sequence). The CDR3 spans 17 residues. The germline V and J ends were trimmed by 4 bases and 1 base, with 19 bases remaining between them. This chain's CDR3 is CASSWLRTDVANTEAFF. The CDR3 DNA follows: TGTGCCAGCAGCTGGTTGAGGACGGATGTCGCGAACACTGAAGCTTTCTTT.

The V gene is TRBV6-2 or TRBV6-3, the J gene TRBJ1-1, with 9 bases matching TRBD1. This CDR3 spans 14 amino acids. With V trimmed by 5 bases and J by 5 bases, 6 bases remained unmatched. Per the germline V gene, CDR1 is MNHEY and CDR2 is SVGEGT. The CDR3 coding sequence is TGTGCCAGCAGTAGCGGGACAGGGTATACTGAAGCTTTCTTT. The encoded protein is CASSSGTGYTEAFF.

The chain carries TRBV5-4 and TRBJ1-2, with D tentatively TRBD1 (5 bases). The CDR3 loop spans 16 amino acids. V shed 0 bases and J shed 5 bases, with 17 bases lying between them. The V gene's germline CDR1 is SGHNT and CDR2 YYREEE (reference sequence). In nucleotides, the CDR3 is TGTGCCAGCAGCTTGGGAACGACACCGAAGGGGTATGGCTACACCTTC. Amino acid sequence: CASSLGTTPKGYGYTF.

The chain couples TRBV5-6 to TRBJ1-6; the D is unclear. The CDR3 runs 16 residues. V lost 1 base, J lost 9 bases, and 17 bases lay in between. The germline CDR1 and CDR2 sequences are SGHDT and YYEEEE. The CDR3 here is CASSLRTAQRRSPLHF. As DNA, the CDR3 is TGTGCCAGCAGCTTGCGTACGGCACAGAGGCGTTCACCCCTCCACTTT. Using reference TRBV5-6 and TRBJ1-6 for the parts outside the CDR3, the full variable domain is DAGVTQSPTHLIKTRGQQVTLRCSPKSGHDTVSWYQQALGQGPQFIFQYYEEEERQRGNFPDRFSGHQFPNYSSELNVNALLLGDSALYLCASSLRTAQRRSPLHFGNGTRLTVT.